This is a list of T cell receptor beta chains from one sample in a study of blood T cell repertoires in COVID-19. The table came from immunoSEQ multiplex PCR; TCRdb's copy has only in-frame clones and leaves some out. The sample yields roughly 120,000 clones, approximately 90% seen once. The sequencing input was peripheral blood. The receptors here all came from a middle-aged man with COVID-19, enrolled during active disease. Both conserved end residues are part of each CDR3. A D gene is named only where the DNA matches it firmly. Some rows have no size entry. The others give once, few or many, or a class for an expanded clone.

abundance,v_gene,j_gene,d_gene,CDR3aa,CDR3nt
NA,TRBV30,TRBJ1-4,NA,CAWTPPGPNEKLFF,TGTGCCTGGACTCCTCCCGGTCCTAATGAAAAACTGTTTTTT
NA,TRBV5-5,TRBJ2-1,NA,CASSLAQGPQFF,TGTGCCAGCAGCTTGGCCCAGGGGCCGCAGTTCTTC
once,TRBV2,TRBJ1-2,NA,CASSDTRYYGYTF,TGTGCCAGCAGTGATACGCGCTACTATGGCTACACCTTC
NA,TRBV2,TRBJ2-7,TRBD2,CASSRLAGGVTGVPEQYF,TGTGCCAGCAGTCGGCTAGCGGGAGGAGTAACAGGGGTGCCCGAGCAGTACTTC
NA,TRBV14,TRBJ2-2,NA,CASSQGQFTGELFF,TGTGCCAGCAGCCAAGGACAGTTCACCGGGGAGCTGTTTTTT
NA,TRBV11-2,TRBJ2-3,TRBD1,CASSFRQGYTDTQYF,TGTGCCAGCAGCTTTCGACAGGGATACACAGATACGCAGTATTTT
NA,TRBV6-2/TRBV6-3,TRBJ2-1,TRBD1,CASSYSGQGNNEQFF,TGTGCCAGCAGTTACTCGGGACAGGGAAACAATGAGCAGTTCTTC
once,TRBV6-4,TRBJ1-1,TRBD1,CASSNTGGTEAFF,TGTGCCAGCAGTAATACAGGGGGCACTGAAGCTTTCTTT
NA,TRBV7-2,TRBJ2-3,TRBD2,CASSLGTSGTDTQYF,TGTGCCAGCAGCTTAGGGACTAGCGGCACAGATACGCAGTATTTT
NA,TRBV28,TRBJ1-4,NA,CASSFDLLGEKLFF,TGTGCCAGCAGTTTTGATCTGCTCGGTGAAAAACTGTTTTTT
NA,TRBV4-1,TRBJ2-7,TRBD2,CASSQVGGLAGETSYEQYF,TGCGCCAGCAGCCAAGTAGGAGGACTAGCGGGAGAAACCTCCTACGAGCAGTACTTC
NA,TRBV18,TRBJ2-3,TRBD2,CASSPPGLAGASEQYF,TGTGCCAGCTCACCACCGGGACTAGCGGGAGCAAGCGAACAGTATTTT
NA,TRBV20-1,TRBJ2-3,TRBD2,CSASRIAGADTQYF,TGCAGTGCTAGTAGAATAGCGGGAGCTGATACGCAGTATTTT
NA,TRBV5-1,TRBJ1-2,TRBD1,CASSLEGAVYGYTF,TGCGCCAGCAGCTTGGAGGGGGCGGTTTATGGCTACACCTTC
NA,TRBV19,TRBJ2-7,NA,CASSIGRDRGLAAAYEQYF,TGTGCCAGTAGTATAGGGCGGGACAGGGGACTAGCGGCCGCCTACGAGCAGTACTTC